This T cell receptor (beta chain) is from a study of blood T cell repertoires in COVID-19. Study-level background: The samples span acute and convalescent COVID-19 from the United States, Italy and Spain.

It was during active infection that Seattle patients were enrolled and then longitudinally followed. Germline V gives CDR1 KGHDR, CDR2 SFDVKD. The V end lost 9 bases, the J end lost 8 bases, and 9 bases lay between the germline ends. The CDR3 extends over 11 amino acids. Method: immunoSEQ multiplex PCR; TCRdb's copy keeps in-frame clones and lacks some. The data contain under 400,000 clones, roughly 86% of them seen just once; the ten biggest clones take up 8% to 13%. Sequencing was performed on peripheral blood. The clonotype comes from a woman between 25 and 40 years old with COVID-19, enrolled during active disease. The V gene is TRBV24-1, the J gene TRBJ2-2; D gene unclear. This CDR3 is CATQSRGELFF. In nucleotides, the CDR3 is TGTGCCACCCAAAGCCGAGGGGAGCTGTTTTTT.